The next 5 T cell receptor beta chains were all read from a single sample in a study of T cell repertoires in cytomegalovirus infection. In TCRdb, the reads were re-called with MiXCR into one record per CDR3 protein. The sample yields roughly 500,000 distinct CDR3 sequences, approximately 16% seen once. Source material: CD8+ T cells from PBMCs. The receptors originated from a human donor in good health (CMV status not recorded). Some clones in this sample may be carry-over from other donors' samples.

Many counts were recorded for this clonotype. This rearrangement joins TRBV27 to TRBJ1-2, with D uncertain. This CDR3 contains 13 residues. Germline-derived CDR1 and CDR2 are MNHEY and SMNVEV (reference sequence). The V gene lost 0 bases and the J gene lost 4 bases, with 6 bases spanning the gap. DNA for the CDR3: TGTGCCAGCAGTTTATCGAGGAGCTATGGCTACACCTTC. Its translation: CASSLSRSYGYTF.

This clonotype was found many times. The chain has TRBV7-9 and TRBJ2-3, with TRBD1 matching over 9 bases. This CDR3 spans 18 amino acids. J lost 2 bases, V lost 5 bases, and 14 bases had no gene match. From germline, CDR1 is SEHNR and CDR2 FQNEAQ (reference sequence). In DNA, the CDR3 is TGTGCCAGCAGCCCAAGTACTCCGGGACAGGGCTACACAGATACGCAGTATTTT. Encoded protein: CASSPSTPGQGYTDTQYF.

This clonotype was picked up many times. The V gene is TRBV7-3, the J gene TRBJ2-1; a possible D gene is TRBD1 (6 bases). This CDR3 is built from 17 residues. The V end lost 4 bases, the J end lost 0 bases, and 16 bases lay between the germline ends. Germline loops: CDR1 SGHTA, CDR2 FQGTGA. CDR3 loop: CASSSVGLDSSYNEQFF. CDR3 DNA sequence: TGTGCCAGCAGCTCGGTGGGATTGGACAGCTCCTACAATGAGCAGTTCTTC. Full variable domain (rest looked up from reference TRBV7-3 and TRBJ2-1): GAGVSQTPSNKVTEKGKYVELRCDPISGHTALYWYRQSLGQGPEFLIYFQGTGAADDSGLPNDRFFAVRPEGSVSTLKIQRTERGDSAVYLCASSSVGLDSSYNEQFFGPGTRLTVL.

The rearrangement links TRBV14 to TRBJ2-7, with 11 bases that match TRBD1. The CDR3 spans 14 residues. Germline V gene data show CDR1 as SGHDN and CDR2 as FVKESK. After removal of 6 bases from V and 5 bases from J, the junction contained 6 bases not matched to a gene. CDR3: CASSRRDRGDEQYF. The CDR3 DNA is TGTGCCAGCAGTCGCCGGGACAGGGGGGACGAGCAGTACTTC.

This clonotype has just a few counts. V usage is TRBV5-5 and J usage is TRBJ2-3, with a tentative D call TRBD2 (7 bases). Germline values: CDR1 SGHKS, CDR2 YYEKEE (reference sequence). V lost 5 bases and J 0 bases, leaving 16 bases between the germline ends. This CDR3 spans 16 amino acids. This chain's CDR3 is CASRSQAGASTDTQYF. The CDR3 DNA sequence: TGTGCCAGCAGATCCCAGGCGGGGGCTAGCACAGATACGCAGTATTTT. The complete variable domain, with remaining parts taken from reference TRBV5-5 and TRBJ2-3, reads DAGVTQSPTHLIKTRGQQVTLRCSPISGHKSVSWYQQVLGQGPQFIFQYYEKEERGRGNFPDRFSARQFPNYSSELNVNALLLGDSALYLCASRSQAGASTDTQYFGPGTRLTVL.